The clone carrying this T cell receptor beta chain has more than one count but fewer than ten. A sample-barcoded 5' primer and a J-beta primer mix were used in a second PCR of about 7 to 12 cycles. Every sample produced at least 2.5 million CDR3-containing paired-end reads. TCRdb reprocessed the 5' RACE reads with MiXCR, giving one entry per CDR3 protein. Seen here are some 700,000 distinct CDR3 sequences, 20% to 25% observed once, and the top ten hold roughly 22%. The sample originates from a study of blood T cells in healthy people across ages. The overall study: The capture of about one barcoded beta molecule per two T cells was achieved by template switching.

The germline V and J ends were trimmed by 0 bases and 2 bases, with 14 bases remaining between them. Germline CDR1 and CDR2: SGHRS and YFSETQ. The CDR3 runs to 16 residues. The clonotype originates from a man between 65 and 80 years old in good health. V gene TRBV5-1 combines with J gene TRBJ1-1; D possibly corresponds to TRBD1 (5 bases). Sequenced input: blood. The CDR3: CASSLAPGQDNTEAFF. CDR3 sequence (DNA): TGCGCCAGCAGCTTGGCCCCGGGGCAGGACAACACTGAAGCTTTCTTT.